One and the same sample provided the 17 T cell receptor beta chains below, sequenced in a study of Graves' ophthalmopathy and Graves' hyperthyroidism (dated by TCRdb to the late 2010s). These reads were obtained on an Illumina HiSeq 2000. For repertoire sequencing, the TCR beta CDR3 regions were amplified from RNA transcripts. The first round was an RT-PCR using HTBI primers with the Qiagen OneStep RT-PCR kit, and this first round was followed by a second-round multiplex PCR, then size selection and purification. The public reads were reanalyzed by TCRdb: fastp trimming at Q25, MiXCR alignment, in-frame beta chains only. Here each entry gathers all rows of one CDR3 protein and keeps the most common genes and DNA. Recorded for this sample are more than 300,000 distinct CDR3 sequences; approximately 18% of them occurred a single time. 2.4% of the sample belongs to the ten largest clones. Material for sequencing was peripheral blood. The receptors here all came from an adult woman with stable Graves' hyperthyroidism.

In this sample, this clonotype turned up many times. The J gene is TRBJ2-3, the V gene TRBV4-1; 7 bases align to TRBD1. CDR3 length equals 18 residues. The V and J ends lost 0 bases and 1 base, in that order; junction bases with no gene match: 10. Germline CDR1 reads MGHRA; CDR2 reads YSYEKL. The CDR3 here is CASSQDSRQGVGTDTQYF. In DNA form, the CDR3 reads TGCGCCAGCAGCCAAGATTCACGACAGGGCGTAGGCACAGATACGCAGTATTTT.

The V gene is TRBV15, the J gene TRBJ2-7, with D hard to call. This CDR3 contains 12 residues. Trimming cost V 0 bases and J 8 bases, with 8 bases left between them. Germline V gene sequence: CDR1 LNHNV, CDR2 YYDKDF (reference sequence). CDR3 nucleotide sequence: TGTGCCACCAGCAGAGATTTCGAGAAGCAGTACTTC. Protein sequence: CATSRDFEKQYF.

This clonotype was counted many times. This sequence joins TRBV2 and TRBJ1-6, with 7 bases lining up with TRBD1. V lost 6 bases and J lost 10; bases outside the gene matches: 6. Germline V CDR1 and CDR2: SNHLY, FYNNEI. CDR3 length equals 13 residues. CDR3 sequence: CASRDTGVSPLHF. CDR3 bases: TGTGCCAGCAGGGATACAGGGGTATCACCCCTCCACTTT.

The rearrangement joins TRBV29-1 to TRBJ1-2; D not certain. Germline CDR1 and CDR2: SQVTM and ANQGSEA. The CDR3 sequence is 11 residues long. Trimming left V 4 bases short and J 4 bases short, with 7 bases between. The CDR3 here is CSVGAGYGYTF. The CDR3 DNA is TGCAGCGTTGGGGCGGGCTATGGCTACACCTTC.

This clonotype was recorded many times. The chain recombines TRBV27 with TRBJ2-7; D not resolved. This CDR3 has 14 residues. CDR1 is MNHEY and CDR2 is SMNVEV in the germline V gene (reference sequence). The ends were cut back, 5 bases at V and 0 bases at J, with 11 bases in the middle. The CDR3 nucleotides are TGTGCCAGCAGTCCCAGACTTAGCTCCTACGAGCAGTACTTC. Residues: CASSPRLSSYEQYF.

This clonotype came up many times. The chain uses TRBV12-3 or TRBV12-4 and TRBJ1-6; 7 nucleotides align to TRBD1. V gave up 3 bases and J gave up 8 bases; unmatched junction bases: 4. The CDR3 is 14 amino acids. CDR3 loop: CASSLSRGYSPLHF. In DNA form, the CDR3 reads TGTGCCAGCAGTTTGAGCAGGGGGTATTCACCCCTCCACTTT.

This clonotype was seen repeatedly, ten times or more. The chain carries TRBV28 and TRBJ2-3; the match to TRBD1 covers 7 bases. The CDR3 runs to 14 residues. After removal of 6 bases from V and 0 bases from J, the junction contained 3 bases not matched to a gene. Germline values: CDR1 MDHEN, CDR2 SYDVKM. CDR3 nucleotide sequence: TGTGCCAGCAGGACAGGGTATAGCACAGATACGCAGTATTTT. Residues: CASRTGYSTDTQYF.

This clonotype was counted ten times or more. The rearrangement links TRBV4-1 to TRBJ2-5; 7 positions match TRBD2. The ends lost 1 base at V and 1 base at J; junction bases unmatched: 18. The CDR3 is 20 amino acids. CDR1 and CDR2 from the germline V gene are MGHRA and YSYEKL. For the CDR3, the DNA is TGCGCCAGCAGCCAAGTAATTCTTGGGACTAACCTCCCGCTCCAAGAGACCCAGTACTTC. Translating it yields CASSQVILGTNLPLQETQYF.

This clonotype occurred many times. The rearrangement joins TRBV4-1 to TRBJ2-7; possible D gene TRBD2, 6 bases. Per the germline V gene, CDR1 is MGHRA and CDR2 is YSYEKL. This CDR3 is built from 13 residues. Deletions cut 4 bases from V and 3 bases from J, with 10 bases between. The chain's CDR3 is CASSRGADYEQYF. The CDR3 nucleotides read TGCGCCAGCAGCCGCGGGGCGGACTACGAGCAGTACTTC.

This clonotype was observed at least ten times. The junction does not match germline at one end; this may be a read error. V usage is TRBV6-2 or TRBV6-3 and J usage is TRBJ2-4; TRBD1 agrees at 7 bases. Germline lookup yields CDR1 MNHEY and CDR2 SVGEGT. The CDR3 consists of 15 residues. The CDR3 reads CASSYTGATTDIKYF. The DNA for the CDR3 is TGTGCCAGCAGCTACACAGGGGCGACGACTGACATTAAGTACTTC.

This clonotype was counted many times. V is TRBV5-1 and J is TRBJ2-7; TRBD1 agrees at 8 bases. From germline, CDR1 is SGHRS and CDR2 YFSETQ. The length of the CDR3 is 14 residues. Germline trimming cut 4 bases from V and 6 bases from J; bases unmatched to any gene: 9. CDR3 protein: CASSTGQGPGEQYF. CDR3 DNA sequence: TGCGCCAGCAGCACTGGACAGGGACCAGGCGAGCAGTACTTC.

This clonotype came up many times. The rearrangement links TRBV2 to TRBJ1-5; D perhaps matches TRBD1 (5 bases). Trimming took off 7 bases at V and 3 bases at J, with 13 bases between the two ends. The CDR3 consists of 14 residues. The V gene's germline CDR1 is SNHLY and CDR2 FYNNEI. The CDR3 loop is CASNFGGVNQPQHF. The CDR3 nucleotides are TGTGCCAGCAATTTCGGGGGGGTCAATCAGCCCCAGCATTTT.

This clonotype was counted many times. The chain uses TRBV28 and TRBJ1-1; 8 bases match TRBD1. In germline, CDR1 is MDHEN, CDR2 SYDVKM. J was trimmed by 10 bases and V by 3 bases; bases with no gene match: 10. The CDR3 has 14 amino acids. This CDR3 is CASSFGQGWAGAFF. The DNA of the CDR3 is TGTGCCAGCAGTTTCGGACAGGGTTGGGCTGGAGCTTTCTTT.

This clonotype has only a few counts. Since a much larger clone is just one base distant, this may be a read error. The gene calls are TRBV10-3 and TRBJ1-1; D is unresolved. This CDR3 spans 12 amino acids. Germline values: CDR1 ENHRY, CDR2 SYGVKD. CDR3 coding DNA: TGTGCCATCAGTGAGGGCCCGGCTGAAGCTTGCTTT. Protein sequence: CAISEGPAEACF.

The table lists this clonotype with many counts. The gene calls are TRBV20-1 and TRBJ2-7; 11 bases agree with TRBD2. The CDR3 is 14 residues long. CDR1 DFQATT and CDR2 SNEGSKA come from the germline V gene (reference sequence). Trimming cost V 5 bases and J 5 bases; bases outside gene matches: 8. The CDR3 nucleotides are TGCAGTGCTGGTTTAGCGGGAGGGCCCGACGAGCAGTACTTC. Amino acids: CSAGLAGGPDEQYF.

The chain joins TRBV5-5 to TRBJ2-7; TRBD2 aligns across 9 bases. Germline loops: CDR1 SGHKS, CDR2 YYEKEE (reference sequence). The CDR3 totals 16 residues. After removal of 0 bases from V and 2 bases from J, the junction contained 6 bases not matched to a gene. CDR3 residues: CASSLGAGGNTYEQYF. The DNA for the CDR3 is TGTGCCAGCAGCTTGGGAGCGGGGGGTAATACCTACGAGCAGTACTTC.

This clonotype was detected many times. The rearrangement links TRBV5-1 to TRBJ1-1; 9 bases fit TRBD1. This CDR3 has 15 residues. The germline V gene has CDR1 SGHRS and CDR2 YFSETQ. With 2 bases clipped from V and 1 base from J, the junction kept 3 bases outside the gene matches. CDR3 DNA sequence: TGCGCCAGCAGCTTCGGGGGACAGGGGAACACTGAAGCTTTCTTT. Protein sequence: CASSFGGQGNTEAFF.